The T cell receptor (beta chain) described here comes from a study of cytomegalovirus exposure and HLA in healthy donors. Study results and caveats: A later analysis showed TCR association rates differing by HLA locus, peaking at DRB1 and lowest at HLA-C. Immune exposure information comprised only CMV serostatus. Accurate predictions that matched the HLA-A and HLA-B alleles of most subjects were reportedly made from TCR beta sequences. There were fewer than 200 TCR beta chains listed as cytomegalovirus-associated.

About this clone itself: Its matching antigen is unknown.

This CDR3 spans 13 amino acids. Trimming removed 3 bases from V and 2 bases from J, with 6 bases in between. Germline V CDR1 and CDR2: SEHNR, FQNEAQ (reference sequence). In the PCR, 60 Vbeta and 13 Jbeta primers were used. The table came from immunoSEQ multiplex PCR; TCRdb's copy has only in-frame clones and leaves some out. Seen here are about 76,000 clones, more than 55% observed once, and the top ten hold approximately 5%. Sequencing input: PBMCs. This chain joins TRBV7-9 and TRBJ2-3, with no clear D. The TCR originated in a man aged 55-75 years in good health and CMV-seropositive. As DNA, the CDR3 is TGTGCCAGCAGCTTCTACTACACAGATACGCAGTATTTT. It is translated as CASSFYYTDTQYF.